This T cell receptor (beta chain) was identified in a study of blood T cells in healthy people across ages. The germline V gene encodes CDR1 DFQATT and CDR2 SNEGSKA (reference sequence). V was clipped by 6 bases and J by 0 bases; unmatched bases: 13. The CDR3 spans 17 residues. Together with a sample-barcoded 5' primer, a J-beta primer mix was included in a second PCR lasting about 7 to 12 cycles. One entry per CDR3 protein results from TCRdb running MiXCR on the 5' RACE reads. This sample has hundreds of thousands of distinct CDR3 sequences; around half occur once, and the top ten carry under 35%. This chain links TRBV20-1 with TRBJ1-5, with 8 bases fitting TRBD1. The receptor was isolated from an older woman in good health. The specimen was blood. Here the CDR3 DNA reads TGCAGTGCGTCTTCCGGGACAGGTTTAGGTAGCAATCAGCCCCAGCATTTT. It codes for CSASSGTGLGSNQPQHF.